These 22 T cell receptor beta chains share one sample of origin, sequenced in a study of T-cell reconstitution after alpha-beta-depleted transplantation in children. The library targeted TCRbeta and was prepared with unique molecular identifiers. TCRdb reanalysed the PCR reads using MiXCR and keeps one entry per CDR3 protein. The profile shows some 310,000 distinct CDR3 sequences, approximately 23% of them singletons. The sample was PBMCs, mostly from graft donor cells, taken 180 days after TCRalphabeta/CD19-depleted stem cell transplant. Receptors originate from a male patient aged 10-17 years who had a stem cell transplant for acute lymphoblastic leukemia, so the T cells may come from the graft donor.

Regarding this clonotype: The junction does not match germline at one end; this may be a read error. The CDR3, as DNA: TGTGACAGCAGCCCCTGGACAGGGGGTAGTTCACCCCTCCACTTT. Translated, it gives CDSSPWTGGSSPLHF. The V and J genes are TRBV7-6 and TRBJ1-6, with 10 bases fitting TRBD1. The CDR3 spans 15 residues. CDR1 SGHVS and CDR2 FNYEAQ come from the germline V gene. The variable domain in full, completed from reference TRBV7-6 and TRBJ1-6, reads GAGVSQSPRYKVTKRGQDVALRCDPISGHVSLYWYRQALGQGPEFLTYFNYEAQQDKSGLPNDRFSAERPEGSISTLTIQRTEQRDSAMYRCDSSPWTGGSSPLHFGNGTRLTVT.

This sequence joins TRBV12-3 or TRBV12-4 and TRBJ2-6; possibly TRBD1 or TRBD2 for D (5 bases each). Trimming shortened V by 6 bases and J by 1 base, and 19 bases separated the two germline ends. This CDR3 comprises 18 residues. Written as DNA, the CDR3 is TGTGCCAGCAGCCCAGTCGGAGGTGGGGGATCTGGGGCCAACGTCCTGACTTTC. Amino acid sequence: CASSPVGGGGSGANVLTF.

There are a few counts of this clonotype. Here the CDR3 reads CASSQDAASYNEQFF. CDR3 bases: TGTGCCAGCAGCCAAGACGCTGCGTCCTACAATGAGCAGTTCTTC. The J gene is TRBJ2-1, the V gene TRBV3-1; D is ambiguous. CDR1 and CDR2 (germline): LGHDT, YNNKEL (reference sequence). V was trimmed by 0 bases and J by 1 base, leaving 7 bases between them. The CDR3 has 15 residues.

This clonotype was observed a few times. This chain connects TRBV4-1 to TRBJ2-1; 12 bases line up with TRBD2. Germline V CDR1 and CDR2: MGHRA, YSYEKL. The CDR3 spans 15 residues. Trimming took 4 bases from V and 9 from J; bases not matched to a gene: 7. CDR3 sequence (DNA): TGCGCCAGCAGCCTCCCTAGCGGGAGGGCTACTGAGCAGTTCTTC. Encoded protein: CASSLPSGRATEQFF.

In this sample, this clonotype turned up a few times. The V call is TRBV27, the J call TRBJ2-1; a possible D gene is TRBD1 (5 bases). The CDR3 is 15 amino acids. CDR1 is MNHEY and CDR2 is SMNVEV in the germline V gene (reference sequence). The germline V and J ends were trimmed by 2 bases and 3 bases, with 11 bases remaining between them. CDR3 sequence: CASSLLPDSYNEQFF. CDR3 DNA sequence: TGTGCCAGCAGTTTACTCCCCGACAGCTACAATGAGCAGTTCTTC.

This clonotype has a handful of counts. V gene TRBV6-5 combines with J gene TRBJ2-1; 8 nucleotides align to TRBD1. The V segment lost 2 bases and the J segment 0 bases; nucleotides outside the gene matches: 6. The V gene's germline CDR1 is MNHEY and CDR2 SVGAGI. The CDR3 sequence is 17 residues long. The chain's CDR3 is CASSYASGGVSYNEQFF. CDR3 sequence (DNA): TGTGCCAGCAGTTACGCGTCAGGGGGCGTCTCCTACAATGAGCAGTTCTTC.

The V and J genes are TRBV25-1 and TRBJ2-5; TRBD2 matches 7 bases. V shed 4 bases, J shed 5 bases, and the junction held 7 bases outside the gene matches. This CDR3 has 14 residues. The germline V gene has CDR1 MGHDK and CDR2 SYGVNS. CDR3 loop: CASSGRLAVETQYF. The CDR3, as DNA: TGTGCCAGCAGTGGGAGACTAGCCGTGGAGACCCAGTACTTC. Supplemented by reference TRBV25-1 and TRBJ2-5, the full variable domain reads EADIYQTPRYLVIGTGKKITLECSQTMGHDKMYWYQQDPGMELHLIHYSYGVNSTEKGDLSSESTVSRIRTEHFPLTLESARPSHTSQYLCASSGRLAVETQYFGPGTRLLVL.

This clonotype was observed a handful of times. This sequence joins TRBV24-1 and TRBJ1-6; 8 bases map to TRBD1. The CDR3 extends over 13 amino acids. J lost 9 bases, V lost 7 bases, and 4 bases had no gene match. CDR1 KGHDR and CDR2 SFDVKD come from the germline V gene. For the CDR3, the DNA is TGTGCCACCAGCGGACAGGGAGGTTCACCCCTCCACTTT. This gives the protein CATSGQGGSPLHF.

This sequence joins TRBV5-1 and TRBJ2-5; the match to TRBD2 covers 16 bases. V lost 3 bases and J lost 4; bases outside the gene matches: 12. The V gene's germline CDR1 is SGHRS and CDR2 YFSETQ. The CDR3 runs 19 residues. The DNA of the CDR3 is TGCGCCAGCAGCTCCAGTTCGGGACTAGCGGGAGGGCCCAGAGAGACCCAGTACTTC. Residues: CASSSSSGLAGGPRETQYF.

There are a few counts of this clonotype. CDR3 sequence (DNA): TGTGCCAGCAGTGATGAGACTACTAAAGAGACCCAGTACTTC. Residues: CASSDETTKETQYF. The rearrangement uses TRBV6-1 and TRBJ2-5; possibly TRBD2 for D (5 bases). Per the germline V gene, CDR1 is MNHNS and CDR2 is SASEGT. Between the trimmed V and J ends, which lost 3 bases and 3 bases, there was a span of 11 bases. This CDR3 has 14 residues.

There are a few counts of this clonotype. The chain combines TRBV12-3 or TRBV12-4 with TRBJ2-5; 8 bases agree with TRBD2. V lost 6 bases and J lost 5; bases outside the gene matches: 2. This CDR3 is built from 12 residues. The CDR3 DNA reads as TGTGCCAGCAGGAGCGGGAGTGAGACCCAGTACTTC. It codes for CASRSGSETQYF.

The chain links TRBV5-1 to TRBJ2-3, with 8 bases matching TRBD2. CDR1 is SGHRS and CDR2 is YFSETQ in the germline V gene. Trimming took 2 bases from V and 0 from J; bases not matched to a gene: 5. The CDR3 sequence is 16 residues long. The CDR3, as DNA: TGCGCCAGCAGCTTCACTAGCGGTACTAGCACAGATACGCAGTATTTT. This gives the protein CASSFTSGTSTDTQYF.

This clonotype was recorded a few times. As DNA, the CDR3 is TGTGCCAGCAGCCAAGGGTTGGGACAGGTGGCGAACTCACCCCTCCACTTT. Translation: CASSQGLGQVANSPLHF. The rearrangement links TRBV3-1 to TRBJ1-6, with 8 bases matching TRBD1. CDR1 is LGHDT, CDR2 YNNKEL, per germline (reference sequence). V lost 1 base, J lost 10 bases, and 12 bases stayed unmatched. The CDR3 has 17 residues.

This clonotype was observed a few times. In DNA form, the CDR3 reads TGTGCCAGCAGTGAAGGAGCAGGCTATGGCTACACCTTC. It yields the protein CASSEGAGYGYTF. This sequence joins TRBV6-1 and TRBJ1-2; D call uncertain. Germline V gene sequence: CDR1 MNHNS, CDR2 SASEGT. V gave up 1 base and J gave up 4 bases, with 7 bases separating them. The CDR3 covers 13 residues.

V gene TRBV30 combines with J gene TRBJ2-2; D call uncertain. This CDR3 comprises 12 residues. V lost 8 bases, J lost 5 bases, and 12 bases lay in between. The germline CDR1 and CDR2 sequences are GTSNPN and SVGIG (reference sequence). CDR3 DNA: TGTGCCGTATTGGATTTAACCGGGGAGCTGTTTTTT. It translates to CAVLDLTGELFF.

This clonotype turned up a few times. DNA of the CDR3: TGCGCCAGCAGCCAAGTTGAGGAGGCGGGCTATGGCTACACCTTC. It yields the protein CASSQVEEAGYGYTF. The chain has TRBV4-1 and TRBJ1-2; the D is unclear. Germline V lookup: CDR1 MGHRA, CDR2 YSYEKL. V was clipped by 1 base and J by 4 bases, with 13 bases between them. This CDR3 is built from 15 residues.

The chain is built from TRBV5-1 and TRBJ2-7; TRBD2 matches 8 bases. Trimming took 2 bases from V and 3 from J; bases not matched to a gene: 13. Germline V gene data show CDR1 as SGHRS and CDR2 as YFSETQ. The CDR3 is 17 amino acids. CDR3 protein: CASSFGISQRELYEQYF. CDR3 DNA: TGCGCCAGCAGCTTTGGGATAAGCCAGCGGGAGCTCTACGAGCAGTACTTC.

This chain joins TRBV7-9 and TRBJ2-1; perhaps TRBD2 as D (6 bases). Germline CDR1 reads SEHNR; CDR2 reads FQNEAQ (reference sequence). V was pared by 5 bases and J by 0 bases, with 17 bases between. This CDR3 has 17 residues. The CDR3 DNA reads TGTGCCAGCAGCGAGACGGGAGCCCTAAGCTCCTACAATGAGCAGTTCTTC. As protein: CASSETGALSSYNEQFF. Full variable domain (outside the CDR3, taken from reference TRBV7-9 and TRBJ2-1): DTGVSQNPRHKITKRGQNVTFRCDPISEHNRLYWYRQTLGQGPEFLTYFQNEAQLEKSRLLSDRFSAERPKGSFSTLEIQRTEQGDSAMYLCASSETGALSSYNEQFFGPGTRLTVL.

On this clonotype: A read error may produce the germline difference seen at one junction end. V usage is TRBV3-1 and J usage is TRBJ2-3; TRBD1 is a possible D gene (5 bases). Per the germline V gene, CDR1 is LGHDT and CDR2 is YNNKEL (reference sequence). The CDR3 totals 15 residues. The CDR3 DNA reads as TGTGCCAGCACCCAATGGACCTTACCGACAGAAACGCAGTATTTT. Its translation is CASTQWTLPTETQYF.

This clonotype has only a few counts. The chain couples TRBV27 to TRBJ2-3, with 9 bases that match TRBD2. Germline V lookup: CDR1 MNHEY, CDR2 SMNVEV (reference sequence). V dropped 8 bases and J dropped 4; count of bases not matched to a gene: 4. This CDR3 spans 13 amino acids. The CDR3 nucleotides are TGTGCCAGCTCTAGCGGGAACGCAGATACGCAGTATTTT. Residues: CASSSGNADTQYF.

This clonotype occurred a few times. V gene TRBV27 combines with J gene TRBJ2-1; no clear D. The CDR3 is made up of 15 amino acids. Germline V gives CDR1 MNHEY, CDR2 SMNVEV (reference sequence). V gave up 3 bases and J gave up 2 bases, with 11 bases separating them. The CDR3 region has the DNA TGTGCCAGCAGTTTGAGAGGAACCCCCTACAATGAGCAGTTCTTC. Translating it yields CASSLRGTPYNEQFF.

This chain connects TRBV20-1 to TRBJ2-7; TRBD2 matches 9 bases. This CDR3 comprises 16 residues. After removal of 4 bases from V and 2 bases from J, the junction contained 12 bases not matched to a gene. Germline assignment: CDR1 DFQATT and CDR2 SNEGSKA (reference sequence). CDR3 loop: CSAKTGNLAGTYEQYF. The CDR3 coding sequence is TGCAGTGCTAAGACAGGGAACCTAGCGGGGACCTACGAGCAGTACTTC.